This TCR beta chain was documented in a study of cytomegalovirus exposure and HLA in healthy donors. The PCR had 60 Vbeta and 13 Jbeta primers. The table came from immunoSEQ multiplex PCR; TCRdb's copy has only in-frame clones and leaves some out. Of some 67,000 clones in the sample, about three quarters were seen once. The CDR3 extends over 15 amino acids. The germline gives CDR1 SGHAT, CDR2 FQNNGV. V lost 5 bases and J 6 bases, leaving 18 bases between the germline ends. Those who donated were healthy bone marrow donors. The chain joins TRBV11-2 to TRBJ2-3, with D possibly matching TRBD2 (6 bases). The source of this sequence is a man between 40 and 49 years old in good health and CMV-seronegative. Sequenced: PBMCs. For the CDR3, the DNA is TGTGCCAGCAGCCCGTCGTCGTGGGGGGTGGATACGCAGTATTTT. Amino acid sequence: CASSPSSWGVDTQYF.